The present entry profiles one T cell receptor (beta chain) with its context. V lost 1 base to trimming and J lost 4 bases, with 13 bases between them. The CDR3 runs 16 residues. CDR1 is LGHNA and CDR2 is YSLEER in the germline V gene. The source of the sample is a study of cytomegalovirus exposure and HLA in healthy donors. 13 Jbeta primers and 60 Vbeta primers were used for the PCR. TCRdb's table, derived via immunoSEQ multiplex PCR, lists solely in-frame clones and lacks some. The sample holds some 200,000 clones, approximately 67% seen once. The sample taken for sequencing was PBMCs. The receptor was isolated from a man aged 35 to 55 in good health and CMV-seronegative. This chain uses TRBV4-3 with TRBJ2-2; tentative D call: TRBD2 (7 bases). The CDR3 sequence is CASSQGGGGGTGELFF. The CDR3 DNA is TGCGCCAGCAGCCAAGGTGGAGGGGGGGGCACCGGGGAGCTGTTTTTT.